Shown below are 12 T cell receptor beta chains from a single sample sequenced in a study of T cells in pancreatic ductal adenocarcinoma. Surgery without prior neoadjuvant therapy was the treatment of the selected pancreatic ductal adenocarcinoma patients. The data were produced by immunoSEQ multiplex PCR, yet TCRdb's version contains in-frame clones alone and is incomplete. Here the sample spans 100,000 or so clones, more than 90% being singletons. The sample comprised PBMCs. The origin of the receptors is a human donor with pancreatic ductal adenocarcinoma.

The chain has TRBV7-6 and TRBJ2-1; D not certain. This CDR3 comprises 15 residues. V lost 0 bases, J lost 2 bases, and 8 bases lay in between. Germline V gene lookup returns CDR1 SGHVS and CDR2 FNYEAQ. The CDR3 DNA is TGTGCCAGCAGCTTAGCTCTAGGTACCTACAATGAGCAGTTCTTC. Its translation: CASSLALGTYNEQFF.

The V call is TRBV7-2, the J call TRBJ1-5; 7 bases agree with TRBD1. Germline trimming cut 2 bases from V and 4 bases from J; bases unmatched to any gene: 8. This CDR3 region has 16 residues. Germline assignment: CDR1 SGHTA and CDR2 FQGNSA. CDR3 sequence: CASSLIEDRQNQPQHF. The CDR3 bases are TGTGCCAGCAGCTTAATCGAGGACAGGCAAAATCAGCCCCAGCATTTT.

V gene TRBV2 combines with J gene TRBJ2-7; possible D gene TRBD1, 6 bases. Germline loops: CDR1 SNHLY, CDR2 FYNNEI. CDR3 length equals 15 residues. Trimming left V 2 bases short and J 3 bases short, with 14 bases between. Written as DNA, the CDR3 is TGTGCCAGCAGTGAATTCCGGGACATAAGCTACGAGCAGTACTTC. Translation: CASSEFRDISYEQYF.

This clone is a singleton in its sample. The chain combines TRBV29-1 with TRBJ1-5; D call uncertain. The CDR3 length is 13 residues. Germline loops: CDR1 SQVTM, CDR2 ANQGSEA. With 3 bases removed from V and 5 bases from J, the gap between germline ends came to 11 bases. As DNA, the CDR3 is TGCAGCGTTGAGGAAGGGAGGGATCAGCCCCAGCATTTT. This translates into CSVEEGRDQPQHF. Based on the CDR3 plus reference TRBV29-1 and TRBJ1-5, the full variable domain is SAVISQKPSRDICQRGTSLTIQCQVDSQVTMMFWYRQQPGQSLTLIATANQGSEATYESGFVIDKFPISRPNLTFSTLTVSNMSPEDSSIYLCSVEEGRDQPQHFGDGTRLSIL.

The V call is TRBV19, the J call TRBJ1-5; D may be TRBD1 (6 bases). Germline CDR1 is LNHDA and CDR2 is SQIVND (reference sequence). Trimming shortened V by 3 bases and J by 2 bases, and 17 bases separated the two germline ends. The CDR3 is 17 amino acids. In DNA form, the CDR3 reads TGTGCCAGTAGTATGAGGCAGGGGTTCACGGGCAATCAGCCCCAGCATTTT. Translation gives CASSMRQGFTGNQPQHF. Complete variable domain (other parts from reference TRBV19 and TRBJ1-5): DGGITQSPKYLFRKEGQNVTLSCEQNLNHDAMYWYRQDPGQGLRLIYYSQIVNDFQKGDIAEGYSVSREKKESFPLTVTSAQKNPTAFYLCASSMRQGFTGNQPQHFGDGTRLSIL.

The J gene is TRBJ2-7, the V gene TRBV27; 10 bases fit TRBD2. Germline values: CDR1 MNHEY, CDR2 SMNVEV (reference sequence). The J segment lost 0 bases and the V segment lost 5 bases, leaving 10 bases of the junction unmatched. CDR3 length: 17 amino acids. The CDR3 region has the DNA TGTGCCAGCAGTCCGAATCTAGCGGGAGTGTTCTCCTACGAGCAGTACTTC. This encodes CASSPNLAGVFSYEQYF.

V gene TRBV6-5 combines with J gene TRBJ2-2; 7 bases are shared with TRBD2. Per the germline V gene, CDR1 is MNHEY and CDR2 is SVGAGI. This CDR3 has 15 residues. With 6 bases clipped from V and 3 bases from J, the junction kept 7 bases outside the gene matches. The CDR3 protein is CASSHERGYTGELFF. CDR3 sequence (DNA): TGTGCCAGCAGCCATGAGCGGGGTTACACCGGGGAGCTGTTTTTT.

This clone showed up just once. The CDR3: CALGQSSYEQYF. CDR3 coding DNA: TGTGCCTTGGGACAGAGCTCCTACGAGCAGTACTTC. This rearrangement joins TRBV30 to TRBJ2-7; 7 nucleotides agree with TRBD1. With V trimmed by 7 bases and J by 0 bases, 3 bases remained unmatched. This CDR3 is built from 12 residues. CDR1 is GTSNPN and CDR2 is SVGIG in the germline V gene (reference sequence).

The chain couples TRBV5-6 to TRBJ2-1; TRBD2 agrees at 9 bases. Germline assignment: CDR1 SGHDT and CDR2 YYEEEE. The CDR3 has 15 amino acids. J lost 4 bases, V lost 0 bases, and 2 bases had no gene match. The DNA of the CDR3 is TGTGCCAGCAGCTTGGAGCTAGCGGGGTACAATGAGCAGTTCTTC. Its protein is CASSLELAGYNEQFF.

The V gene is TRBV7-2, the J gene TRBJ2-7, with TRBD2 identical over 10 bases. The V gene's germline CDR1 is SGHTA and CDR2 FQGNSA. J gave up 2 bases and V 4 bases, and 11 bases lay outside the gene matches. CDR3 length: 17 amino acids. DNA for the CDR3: TGTGCCAGCAGCTCCCGACTAGCGGGTGGAAGAACCTACGAGCAGTACTTC. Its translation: CASSSRLAGGRTYEQYF.

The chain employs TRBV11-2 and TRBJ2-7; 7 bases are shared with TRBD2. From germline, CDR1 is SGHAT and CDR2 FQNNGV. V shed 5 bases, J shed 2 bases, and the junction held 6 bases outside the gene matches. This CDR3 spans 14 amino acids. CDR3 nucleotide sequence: TGTGCCAGCAGCCCGTCGGGAGGTCCCTACGAGCAGTACTTC. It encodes CASSPSGGPYEQYF.

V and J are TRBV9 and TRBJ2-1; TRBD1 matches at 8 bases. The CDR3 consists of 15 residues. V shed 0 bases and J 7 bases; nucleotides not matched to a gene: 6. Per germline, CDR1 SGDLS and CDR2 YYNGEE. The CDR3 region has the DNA TGTGCCAGCAGCGTAGATCCGGACAGGGCGAATGAGCAGTTCTTC. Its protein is CASSVDPDRANEQFF.